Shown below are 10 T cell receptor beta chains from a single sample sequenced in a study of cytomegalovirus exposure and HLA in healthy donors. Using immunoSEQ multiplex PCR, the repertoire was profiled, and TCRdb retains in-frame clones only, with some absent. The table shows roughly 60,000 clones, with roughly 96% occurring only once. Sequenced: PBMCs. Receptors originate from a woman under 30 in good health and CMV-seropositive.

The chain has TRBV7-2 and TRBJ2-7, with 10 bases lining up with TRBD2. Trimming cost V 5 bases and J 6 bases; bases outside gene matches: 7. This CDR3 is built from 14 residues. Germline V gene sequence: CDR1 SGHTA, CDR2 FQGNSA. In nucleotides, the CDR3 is TGTGCCAGCAGCAGGAGCGGGGGGGCAGGCGAGCAGTACTTC. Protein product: CASSRSGGAGEQYF.

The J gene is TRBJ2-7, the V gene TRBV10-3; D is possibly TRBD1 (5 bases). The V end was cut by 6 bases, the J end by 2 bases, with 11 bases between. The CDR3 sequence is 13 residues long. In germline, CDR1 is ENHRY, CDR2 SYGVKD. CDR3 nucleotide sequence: TGTGCCATCAGCGACAGCAGCGCCTACGAGCAGTACTTC. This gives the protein CAISDSSAYEQYF.

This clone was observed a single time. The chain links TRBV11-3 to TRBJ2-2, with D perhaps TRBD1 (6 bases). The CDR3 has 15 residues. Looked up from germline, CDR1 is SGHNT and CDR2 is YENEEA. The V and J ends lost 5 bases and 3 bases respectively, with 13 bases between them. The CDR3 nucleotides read TGTGCCAGCAGCCACATGGGGGCCGACACCGGGGAGCTGTTTTTT. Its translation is CASSHMGADTGELFF.

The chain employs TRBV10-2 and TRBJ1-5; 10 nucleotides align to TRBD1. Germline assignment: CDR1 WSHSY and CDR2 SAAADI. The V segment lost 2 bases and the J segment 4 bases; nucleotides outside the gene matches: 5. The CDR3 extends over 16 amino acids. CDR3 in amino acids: CASSEGTGAMNQPQHF. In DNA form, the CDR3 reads TGCGCCAGCAGTGAGGGGACAGGGGCCATGAATCAGCCCCAGCATTTT.

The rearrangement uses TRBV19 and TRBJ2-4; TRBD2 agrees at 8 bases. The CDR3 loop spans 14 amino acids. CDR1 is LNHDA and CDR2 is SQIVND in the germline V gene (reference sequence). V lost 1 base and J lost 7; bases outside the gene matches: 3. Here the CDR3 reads CASSIVSGGNIQYF. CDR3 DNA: TGTGCCAGTAGTATAGTCTCGGGGGGGAACATTCAGTACTTC.

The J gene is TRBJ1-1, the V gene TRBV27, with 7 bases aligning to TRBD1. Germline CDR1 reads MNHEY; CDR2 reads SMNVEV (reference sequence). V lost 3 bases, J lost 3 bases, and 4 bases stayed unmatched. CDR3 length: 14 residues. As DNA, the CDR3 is TGTGCCAGCAGTTTGGCACAGGGGTACACTGAAGCTTTCTTT. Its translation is CASSLAQGYTEAFF.

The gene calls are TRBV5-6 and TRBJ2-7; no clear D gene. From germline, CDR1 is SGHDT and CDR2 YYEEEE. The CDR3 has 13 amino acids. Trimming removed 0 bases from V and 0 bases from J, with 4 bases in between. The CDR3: CASSLERSYEQYF. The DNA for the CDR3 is TGTGCCAGCAGCTTGGAGCGCTCCTACGAGCAGTACTTC.

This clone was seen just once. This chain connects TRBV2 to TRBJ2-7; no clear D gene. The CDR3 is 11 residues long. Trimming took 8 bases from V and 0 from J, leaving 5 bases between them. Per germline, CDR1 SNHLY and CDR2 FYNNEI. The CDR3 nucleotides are TGTGCCAGCCAACTCTCCTACGAGCAGTACTTC. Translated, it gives CASQLSYEQYF.

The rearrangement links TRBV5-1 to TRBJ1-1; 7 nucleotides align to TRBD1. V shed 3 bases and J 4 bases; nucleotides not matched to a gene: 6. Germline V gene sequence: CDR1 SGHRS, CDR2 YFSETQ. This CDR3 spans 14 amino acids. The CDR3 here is CASSSGGPATEAFF. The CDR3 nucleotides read TGCGCCAGCAGCTCAGGGGGGCCAGCCACTGAAGCTTTCTTT. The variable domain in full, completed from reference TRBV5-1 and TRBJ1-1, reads KAGVTQTPRYLIKTRGQQVTLSCSPISGHRSVSWYQQTPGQGLQFLFEYFSETQRNKGNFPGRFSGRQFSNSRSEMNVSTLELGDSALYLCASSSGGPATEAFFGQGTRLTVV.

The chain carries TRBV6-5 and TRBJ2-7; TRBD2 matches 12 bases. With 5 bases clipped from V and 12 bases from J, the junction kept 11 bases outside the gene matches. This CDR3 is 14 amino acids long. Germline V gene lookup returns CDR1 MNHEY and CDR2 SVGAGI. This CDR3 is CASSRGTSGPTMYF. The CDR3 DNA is TGTGCCAGCAGTAGGGGGACTAGCGGGCCTACGATGTACTTC.